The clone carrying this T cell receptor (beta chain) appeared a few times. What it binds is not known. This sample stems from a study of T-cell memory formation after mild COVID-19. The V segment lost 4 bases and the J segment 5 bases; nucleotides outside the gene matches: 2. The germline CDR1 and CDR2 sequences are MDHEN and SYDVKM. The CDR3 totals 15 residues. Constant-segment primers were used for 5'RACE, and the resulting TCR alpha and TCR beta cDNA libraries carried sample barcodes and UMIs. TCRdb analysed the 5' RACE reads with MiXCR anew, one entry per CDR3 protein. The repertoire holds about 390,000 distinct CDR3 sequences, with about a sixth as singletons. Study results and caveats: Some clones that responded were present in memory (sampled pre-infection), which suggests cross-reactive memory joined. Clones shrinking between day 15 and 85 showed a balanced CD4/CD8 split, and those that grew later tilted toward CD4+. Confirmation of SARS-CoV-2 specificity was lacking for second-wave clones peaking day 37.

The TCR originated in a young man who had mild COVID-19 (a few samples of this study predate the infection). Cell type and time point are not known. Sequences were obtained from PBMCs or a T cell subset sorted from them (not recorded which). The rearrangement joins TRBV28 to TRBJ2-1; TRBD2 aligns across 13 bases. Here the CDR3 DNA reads TGTGCCAGCAGTTGGACTAGCGGGGGAGACAATGAGCAGTTCTTC. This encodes CASSWTSGGDNEQFF.